A single sample is the source of the 7 T cell receptor beta chains below, sequenced in a study of identical twins. TCRdb processed the 5' RACE reads anew with MiXCR; each CDR3 protein has one entry. This table holds about 810,000 distinct CDR3 sequences, roughly 12% found once. A further study also used this sample, focusing on yellow fever vaccine responses in identical twins.

Material for sequencing was PBMCs. These receptors all stem from a woman under 30 in good health.

This clonotype was observed at least ten times. The chain recombines TRBV9 with TRBJ1-1; D gene ambiguous. In germline, CDR1 is SGDLS, CDR2 YYNGEE. V was pared by 3 bases and J by 3 bases, with 9 bases between. The CDR3 spans 13 residues. The CDR3 DNA follows: TGTGCCAGCAGCGAGGTGGAGGACACTGAAGCTTTCTTT. It specifies CASSEVEDTEAFF.

The CDR3 spells CASSPANSYEQYV. The CDR3 DNA follows: TGTGCCAGCTCACCGGCGAACTCCTACGAGCAGTACGTC. The V call is TRBV18, the J call TRBJ2-7; D remains unclear. Trimming removed 3 bases at V and 0 bases at J, with 6 bases between. The CDR3 has 13 amino acids. In germline, CDR1 is KGHSH, CDR2 LQKENI.

About this clonotype: The junction and the germline gene differ at one end; a read error may be behind it. This chain links TRBV2 with TRBJ2-1; TRBD2 is a possible D gene (6 bases). Germline lookup yields CDR1 SNHLY and CDR2 FYNNEI. The CDR3 consists of 13 residues. The chain's CDR3 is CAGSEWGGNEQFF. CDR3 coding DNA: TGTGCCGGCAGTGAATGGGGAGGCAATGAGCAGTTCTTC.

This clonotype has a count of ten or more. This chain uses TRBV28 with TRBJ1-1; 9 bases are a match to TRBD1. Germline CDR1 MDHEN, CDR2 SYDVKM. V lost 5 bases to trimming and J lost 3 bases; unmatched junction nucleotides: 16. This CDR3 contains 18 residues. CDR3: CASSPLRPTGGADTEAFF. Here the CDR3 DNA reads TGTGCCAGCAGTCCGCTCCGACCCACAGGGGGCGCGGACACTGAAGCTTTCTTT.

This sequence joins TRBV20-1 and TRBJ2-3; perhaps TRBD2 as D (6 bases). Germline V lookup: CDR1 DFQATT, CDR2 SNEGSKA (reference sequence). Trimming shortened V by 0 bases and J by 0 bases, and 16 bases separated the two germline ends. There are 17 residues in the CDR3. The CDR3 loop reads CSARDSTGTSSTDTQYF. CDR3 DNA: TGCAGTGCTAGAGATTCAACCGGGACTTCAAGCACAGATACGCAGTATTTT.

This clonotype turned up a few times. V and J are TRBV4-2 and TRBJ2-1; TRBD2 matches at 7 bases. The germline CDR1 and CDR2 sequences are LGHNA and YNFKEQ. The CDR3 is 15 residues long. V was pared by 0 bases and J by 10 bases, with 9 bases of the junction left unmatched. CDR3 coding DNA: TGTGCCAGCAGCCAAGATCTGGGGGGGTGGGGCGAGCAGTTCTTC. It encodes CASSQDLGGWGEQFF.

The DNA for the CDR3 is TGCAGCGTTCTCCTCTACCGGGACAGGGGGCGCGGGAACACCGGGGAGCTGTTTTTT. As protein: CSVLLYRDRGRGNTGELFF. The chain links TRBV29-1 to TRBJ2-2; 12 positions match TRBD1. CDR3 size: 19 residues. In germline, CDR1 is SQVTM, CDR2 ANQGSEA. The junction had 14 bases not matched to a gene; V was cut back by 5 bases and J by 1 base.